The next 30 T cell receptor beta chains were all read from a single sample in a study of cytotoxic CD8 clonotypes in ibrutinib-treated CLL. Clones were sequenced by immunoSEQ multiplex PCR, and TCRdb holds only the in-frame ones, with some missing. The profile shows 20,000 to 25,000 clones, 55% to 85% of them singletons. This specimen was PBMCs, taken after 12 months of ibrutinib treatment. All receptors come from a human donor with chronic lymphocytic leukemia.

The rearrangement links TRBV15 to TRBJ2-1; D possibly corresponds to TRBD1 (5 bases). Germline CDR1 LNHNV, CDR2 YYDKDF (reference sequence). Trimming removed 0 bases at V and 13 bases at J, with 16 bases between. This CDR3 has 14 amino acids. CDR3 residues: CATSRDRTMRSQFF. For the CDR3, the DNA is TGTGCCACCAGCAGAGATAGGACAATGCGGAGTCAGTTCTTC.

In its sample, this clone was seen a few times. The CDR3 spells CASSDPGQGVHGYTF. As DNA, the CDR3 is TGTGCCAGCAGTGATCCGGGACAGGGAGTGCATGGCTACACCTTC. This rearrangement joins TRBV6-1 to TRBJ1-2; the match to TRBD1 covers 9 bases. The trim removed 3 bases at V and 6 bases at J, leaving 8 bases unmatched. The germline V gene encodes CDR1 MNHNS and CDR2 SASEGT. There are 15 residues in the CDR3.

The chain is built from TRBV18 and TRBJ2-7; no firm D call. The CDR3 is made up of 14 amino acids. With 3 bases removed from V and 2 bases from J, the gap between germline ends came to 11 bases. CDR1 is KGHSH and CDR2 is LQKENI in the germline V gene. The CDR3 here is CASSPLDVAYEQYF. DNA for the CDR3: TGTGCCAGCTCACCTCTGGACGTAGCCTACGAGCAGTACTTC. Based on the CDR3 plus reference TRBV18 and TRBJ2-7, the full variable domain is NAGVMQNPRHLVRRRGQEARLRCSPMKGHSHVYWYRQLPEEGLKFMVYLQKENIIDESGMPKERFSAEFPKEGPSILRIQQVVRGDSAAYFCASSPLDVAYEQYFGPGTRLTVT.

The chain employs TRBV28 and TRBJ1-2, with D unclear. CDR1 is MDHEN and CDR2 is SYDVKM in the germline V gene. The CDR3 is made up of 14 amino acids. Trimming removed 7 bases from V and 7 bases from J, with 19 bases in between. CDR3 bases: TGTGCCAGCAACCTTTGGGGAGGAAAGACTGGCTACACCTTC. Its protein product is CASNLWGGKTGYTF.

This clone was counted once. J is TRBJ2-3 and V is TRBV29-1, with 8 bases lining up with TRBD2. Germline CDR1 reads SQVTM; CDR2 reads ANQGSEA. After removal of 4 bases from V and 3 bases from J, the junction contained 18 bases not matched to a gene. The CDR3 totals 18 residues. CDR3 region: CSVVGDLNGGGSTDTQYF. CDR3 nucleotides: TGCAGCGTTGTCGGCGATCTTAACGGGGGGGGTAGTACAGATACGCAGTATTTT.

The rearrangement uses TRBV29-1 and TRBJ1-2; D perhaps matches TRBD1 (5 bases). CDR1 is SQVTM, CDR2 ANQGSEA, per germline. The germline V and J ends were trimmed by 4 bases and 4 bases, with 13 bases remaining between them. The CDR3 extends over 13 amino acids. The CDR3 bases are TGCAGCGTTGGAGCAGGGTCAGCCTATGGCTACACCTTC. Translating it yields CSVGAGSAYGYTF.

The chain has TRBV7-9 and TRBJ1-5; no clear D. V was trimmed by 1 base and J by 10 bases, leaving 5 bases between them. Germline CDR1 is SEHNR and CDR2 is FQNEAQ (reference sequence). The CDR3 is made up of 11 amino acids. CDR3 protein: CASSLGGPQHF. As DNA, the CDR3 is TGTGCCAGCAGCTTAGGAGGACCCCAGCATTTT.

The V gene is TRBV9, the J gene TRBJ2-3; 10 bases agree with TRBD2. Germline V CDR1 and CDR2: SGDLS, YYNGEE. CDR3 length: 15 amino acids. Trimming cost V 3 bases and J 2 bases; bases outside gene matches: 3. CDR3 sequence: CASSASGGATDTQYF. The DNA for the CDR3 is TGTGCCAGCAGCGCAAGCGGGGGGGCCACAGATACGCAGTATTTT.

This chain connects TRBV7-3 to TRBJ2-7; D tentatively reads TRBD1 or TRBD2 (6 bases each). Germline V lookup: CDR1 SGHTA, CDR2 FQGTGA. This CDR3 has 14 residues. The V gene lost 2 bases and the J gene lost 4 bases, with 12 bases spanning the gap. CDR3: CASSLLGGTYEQYF. The CDR3 bases are TGTGCCAGCAGCTTACTAGGGGGGACTTACGAGCAGTACTTC. The variable domain in full, with the rest retrieved from reference TRBV7-3 and TRBJ2-7, is GAGVSQTPSNKVTEKGKYVELRCDPISGHTALYWYRQSLGQGPEFLIYFQGTGAADDSGLPNDRFFAVRPEGSVSTLKIQRTERGDSAVYLCASSLLGGTYEQYFGPGTRLTVT.

The chain employs TRBV6-5 and TRBJ2-2; weak D call: TRBD1 (7 bases). Germline lookup yields CDR1 MNHEY and CDR2 SVGAGI. CDR3 length: 15 residues. Trimming shortened V by 5 bases and J by 7 bases, and 17 bases separated the two germline ends. Written as DNA, the CDR3 is TGTGCCAGCAGTCAGGGGGGATTTGAGGGCGGGGAGCTGTTTTTT. Translation: CASSQGGFEGGELFF.

This clone was observed a few times. The rearrangement uses TRBV7-2 and TRBJ1-2; possible D gene TRBD1, 5 bases. V was cut by 5 bases and J by 7 bases, with 14 bases left in between. Germline loops: CDR1 SGHTA, CDR2 FQGNSA. The CDR3 is 13 residues long. The CDR3 sequence is CASSPQGGVGYTF. CDR3 nucleotides: TGTGCCAGCAGCCCCCAGGGAGGGGTTGGCTACACCTTC. The full variable domain, completed using reference TRBV7-2 and TRBJ1-2, is GAGVSQSPSNKVTEKGKDVELRCDPISGHTALYWYRQSLGQGLEFLIYFQGNSAPDKSGLPSDRFSAERTGGSVSTLTIQRTQQEDSAVYLCASSPQGGVGYTFGSGTRLTVV.

The chain joins TRBV5-1 to TRBJ2-7, with a weak D call TRBD2 (7 bases). Germline CDR1 reads SGHRS; CDR2 reads YFSETQ. The CDR3 is 13 residues long. Deletions cut 3 bases from V and 7 bases from J, with 14 bases between. The DNA of the CDR3 is TGCGCCAGCAGCTCCCTAGGGGGGGCAGAGCAGTACTTC. It translates to CASSSLGGAEQYF. Complete variable domain (other parts from reference TRBV5-1 and TRBJ2-7): KAGVTQTPRYLIKTRGQQVTLSCSPISGHRSVSWYQQTPGQGLQFLFEYFSETQRNKGNFPGRFSGRQFSNSRSEMNVSTLELGDSALYLCASSSLGGAEQYFGPGTRLTVT.

The rearrangement uses TRBV15 and TRBJ1-1, with D perhaps matching TRBD1 (5 bases). The V end was cut by 5 bases, the J end by 3 bases, with 13 bases between. The CDR3 spans 14 residues. Germline loops: CDR1 LNHNV, CDR2 YYDKDF (reference sequence). CDR3 nucleotide sequence: TGTGCCACCAGCGTTGGGGGGGGGTACACTGAAGCTTTCTTT. This translates into CATSVGGGYTEAFF.

The chain recombines TRBV7-6 with TRBJ2-1; TRBD2 is a possible D gene (6 bases). The CDR3 consists of 14 residues. Germline V gene lookup returns CDR1 SGHVS and CDR2 FNYEAQ. Trimming took 6 bases from V and 1 from J, leaving 10 bases between them. CDR3 loop: CASRVRESYNEQFF. CDR3 DNA sequence: TGTGCCAGCAGGGTGCGGGAATCCTACAATGAGCAGTTCTTC.

J is TRBJ2-2 and V is TRBV11-2; D remains ambiguous. Germline V gives CDR1 SGHAT, CDR2 FQNNGV. CDR3 size: 16 residues. Trimming removed 2 bases at V and 4 bases at J, with 14 bases between. CDR3 bases: TGTGCCAGCAGCTTAAGGGTGGCCCCGCGCACCGGGGAGCTGTTTTTT. It specifies CASSLRVAPRTGELFF.

J is TRBJ2-2 and V is TRBV5-1; a weak D match, TRBD1 (6 bases). Germline-derived CDR1 and CDR2 are SGHRS and YFSETQ. The germline V and J ends were trimmed by 5 bases and 5 bases, with 10 bases remaining between them. The CDR3 contains 13 residues. CDR3 in DNA: TGCGCCAGCAGTTGGACAGTTACCGGGGAGCTGTTTTTT. It codes for CASSWTVTGELFF.

This chain uses TRBV4-2 with TRBJ2-1; 13 bases line up with TRBD2. CDR3 length: 20 amino acids. CDR1 and CDR2 from the germline V gene are LGHNA and YNFKEQ. J was trimmed by 7 bases and V by 0 bases; bases with no gene match: 15. The CDR3 loop reads CASSQDWAGTSGVPANEQFF. In DNA, the CDR3 is TGTGCCAGCAGCCAAGATTGGGCAGGGACTAGCGGGGTCCCAGCAAATGAGCAGTTCTTC.

This clone has a handful of counts. At the DNA level, this CDR3 is encoded by other sequences in the same sample as well. The V call is TRBV28, the J call TRBJ1-1; D is ambiguous. V dropped 6 bases and J dropped 0 bases, with 2 bases sitting between them. Germline assignment: CDR1 MDHEN and CDR2 SYDVKM. The CDR3 length is 11 residues. The CDR3 here is CASSMNTEAFF. As DNA, the CDR3 is TGTGCCAGCAGCATGAACACTGAAGCTTTCTTT.

The rearrangement uses TRBV30 and TRBJ2-7, with unresolved D. Germline-derived CDR1 and CDR2 are GTSNPN and SVGIG (reference sequence). CDR3 length equals 12 residues. With 3 bases removed from V and 0 bases from J, the gap between germline ends came to 6 bases. The CDR3 spells CAWSDTSYEQYF. The DNA for the CDR3 is TGTGCCTGGAGCGACACCTCCTACGAGCAGTACTTC.

V gene TRBV30 combines with J gene TRBJ2-7, with D unclear. The CDR3 totals 12 residues. V lost 2 bases, J lost 0 bases, and 5 bases lay in between. Germline CDR1 and CDR2: GTSNPN and SVGIG (reference sequence). The CDR3 loop reads CAWSRVSYEQYF. In DNA, the CDR3 is TGTGCCTGGAGTCGGGTCTCCTACGAGCAGTACTTC.

For the CDR3, the DNA is TGCGCCAGCAGCACCACCGTGGGACGCTCGGAAGGCTACACCTTC. Translated, it gives CASSTTVGRSEGYTF. The V gene is TRBV5-1, the J gene TRBJ1-2; D is perhaps TRBD1 (5 bases). The germline gives CDR1 SGHRS, CDR2 YFSETQ. Trimming left V 4 bases short and J 8 bases short, with 21 bases between. CDR3 length: 15 amino acids.

V gene TRBV19 combines with J gene TRBJ2-3; D unclear. Trimming took off 4 bases at V and 5 bases at J, with 13 bases between the two ends. CDR3 length: 14 residues. Germline CDR1 LNHDA, CDR2 SQIVND (reference sequence). The CDR3 spells CASSKTVVGDTQYF. The CDR3, as DNA: TGTGCCAGTAGTAAAACGGTGGTGGGAGATACGCAGTATTTT.

Only a few counts were recorded for this clone. V and J are TRBV9 and TRBJ1-2; 7 nucleotides match TRBD1. V lost 4 bases, J lost 4 bases, and 4 bases stayed unmatched. The germline CDR1 and CDR2 sequences are SGDLS and YYNGEE. The CDR3 runs 13 residues. The CDR3 here is CASSTRQGYGYTF. The CDR3 DNA reads as TGTGCCAGCAGCACACGACAGGGCTATGGCTACACCTTC.

The genes are TRBV11-2 and TRBJ2-7, with a possible D match to TRBD1 (6 bases). CDR1 SGHAT and CDR2 FQNNGV come from the germline V gene. V was pared by 5 bases and J by 3 bases, with 11 bases between. The length of the CDR3 is 13 residues. This CDR3 is CASSQPDSYEQYF. The CDR3 region has the DNA TGTGCCAGCAGCCAGCCGGACAGCTACGAGCAGTACTTC.

The chain couples TRBV11-2 to TRBJ2-5, with D uncertain. Trimming stripped 1 base from V and 3 bases from J, with 9 bases between. CDR3 length: 14 residues. Germline V gene lookup returns CDR1 SGHAT and CDR2 FQNNGV. The CDR3 region is CASSLVGKKETQYF. CDR3 DNA: TGTGCCAGCAGCTTAGTGGGGAAAAAAGAGACCCAGTACTTC.

This clone was observed a handful of times. The chain couples TRBV7-9 to TRBJ2-1; 8 bases map to TRBD2. V lost 2 bases, J lost 4 bases, and 4 bases stayed unmatched. CDR3 size: 15 residues. Per germline, CDR1 SEHNR and CDR2 FQNEAQ (reference sequence). As DNA, the CDR3 is TGTGCCAGCAGCTTATCGGTAGCGGGGTACAATGAGCAGTTCTTC. It codes for CASSLSVAGYNEQFF.

CDR3: CASSLQPALYGYTF. The CDR3 nucleotides read TGCGCCAGCAGCTTGCAGCCAGCCCTTTATGGCTACACCTTC. The chain employs TRBV5-1 and TRBJ1-2; no clear D. With 1 base removed from V and 5 bases from J, the gap between germline ends came to 12 bases. The CDR3 is 14 residues long. Germline V gene data show CDR1 as SGHRS and CDR2 as YFSETQ.

The chain recombines TRBV27 with TRBJ1-2; D remains unclear. V was shortened by 8 bases and J by 3 bases, with 16 bases between the two germline ends. The germline V gene has CDR1 MNHEY and CDR2 SMNVEV (reference sequence). CDR3 length: 14 residues. The CDR3 DNA follows: TGTGCCAGCTCTCCTAGGCAGGACTACTATGGCTACACCTTC. Encoded protein: CASSPRQDYYGYTF.

The chain combines TRBV5-4 with TRBJ2-7; D is unresolved. V was trimmed by 0 bases and J by 6 bases, leaving 13 bases between them. The CDR3 length is 14 residues. Germline CDR1 and CDR2: SGHNT and YYREEE (reference sequence). The CDR3 spells CASSLEGGVFEQYF. CDR3 in DNA: TGTGCCAGCAGCTTGGAAGGTGGCGTCTTCGAGCAGTACTTC.

The chain has TRBV7-8 and TRBJ1-2, with TRBD1 as a possible D gene (6 bases). This CDR3 has 15 amino acids. V was cut by 5 bases and J by 3 bases, with 16 bases left in between. The germline V gene has CDR1 SGHVS and CDR2 FQNEAQ. In nucleotides, the CDR3 is TGTGCCAGCAGCCCCCGCGGGGGGGCCGACTATGGCTACACCTTC. It is translated as CASSPRGGADYGYTF.